Listed here is a single T cell receptor (beta chain). The CDR3 has 14 residues. Germline CDR1 MNHNS, CDR2 SASEGT. V lost 1 base and J lost 1, with 7 bases in between. The assay was immunoSEQ multiplex PCR, and TCRdb's table has in-frame clones only and misses some. The sample lists approximately 58,000 clones; around 87% were seen once. The sample comes from a study of control samples from healthy donors and cancer patients. Sequencing was done on a sample of PBMCs. This TCR came from a woman aged 55-69 years with lung cancer. This chain links TRBV6-1 with TRBJ1-1; D gene uncertain. The chain's CDR3 is CASSEGTENTEAFF. In DNA, the CDR3 is TGTGCCAGCAGTGAAGGTACAGAGAACACTGAAGCTTTCTTT.